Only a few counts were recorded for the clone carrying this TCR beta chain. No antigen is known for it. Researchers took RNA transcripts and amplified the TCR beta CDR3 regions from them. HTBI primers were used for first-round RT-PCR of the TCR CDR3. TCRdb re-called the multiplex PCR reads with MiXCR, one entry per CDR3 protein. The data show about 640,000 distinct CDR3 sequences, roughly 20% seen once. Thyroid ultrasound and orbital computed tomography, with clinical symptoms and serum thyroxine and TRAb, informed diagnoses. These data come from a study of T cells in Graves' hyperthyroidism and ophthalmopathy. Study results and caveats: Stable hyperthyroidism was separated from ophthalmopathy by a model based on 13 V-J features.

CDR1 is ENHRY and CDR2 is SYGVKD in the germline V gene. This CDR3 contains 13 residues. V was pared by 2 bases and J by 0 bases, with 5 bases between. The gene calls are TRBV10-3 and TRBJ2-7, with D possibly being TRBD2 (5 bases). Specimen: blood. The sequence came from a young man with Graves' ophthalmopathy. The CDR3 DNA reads TGTGCCATCAGTGAGGCGGGCTCCTACGAGCAGTACTTC. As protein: CAISEAGSYEQYF.